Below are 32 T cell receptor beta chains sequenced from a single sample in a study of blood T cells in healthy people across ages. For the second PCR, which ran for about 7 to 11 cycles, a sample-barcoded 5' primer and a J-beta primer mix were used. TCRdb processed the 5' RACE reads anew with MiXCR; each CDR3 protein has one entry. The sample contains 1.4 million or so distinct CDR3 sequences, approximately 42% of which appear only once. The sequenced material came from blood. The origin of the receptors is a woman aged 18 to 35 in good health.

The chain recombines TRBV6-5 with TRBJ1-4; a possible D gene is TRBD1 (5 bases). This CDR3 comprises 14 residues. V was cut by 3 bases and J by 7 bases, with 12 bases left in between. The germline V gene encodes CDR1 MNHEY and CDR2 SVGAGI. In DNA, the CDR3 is TGTGCCAGCAGTTATGGGACGGAGGTTGAAAAACTGTTTTTT. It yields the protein CASSYGTEVEKLFF.

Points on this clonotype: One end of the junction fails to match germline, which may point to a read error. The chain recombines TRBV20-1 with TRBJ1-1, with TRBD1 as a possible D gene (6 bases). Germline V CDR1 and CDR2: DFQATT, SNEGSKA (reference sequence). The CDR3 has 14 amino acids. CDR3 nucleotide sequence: TGTAGTGCTAGTAAAGACGGGGGCGCCACTGAAGCTTTCTTT. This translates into CSASKDGGATEAFF.

This CDR3 reads CASSKSIGGGGTDTRYF. The CDR3 bases are TGTGCCAGCAGCAAAAGCATTGGGGGAGGGGGCACAGATACGCGGTATTTT. This rearrangement joins TRBV21-1 to TRBJ2-3; TRBD2 reflects the table's D call only, with no check against the DNA. TRBV21-1 is given as a pseudogene. The CDR3 runs 17 residues.

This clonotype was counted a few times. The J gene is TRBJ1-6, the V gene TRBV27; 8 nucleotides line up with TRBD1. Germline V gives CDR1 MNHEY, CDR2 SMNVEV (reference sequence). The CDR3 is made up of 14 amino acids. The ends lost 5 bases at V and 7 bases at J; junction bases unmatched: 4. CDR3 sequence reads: CASSIRQGNSPLHF. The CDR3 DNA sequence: TGTGCCAGCAGTATTCGACAGGGGAATTCACCCCTCCACTTT.

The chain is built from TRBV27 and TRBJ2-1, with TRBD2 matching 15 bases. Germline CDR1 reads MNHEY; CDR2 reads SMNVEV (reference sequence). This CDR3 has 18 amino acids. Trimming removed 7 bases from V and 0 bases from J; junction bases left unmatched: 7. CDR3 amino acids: CASTKGLAGGSSYNEQFF. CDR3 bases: TGTGCCAGCACTAAGGGACTAGCGGGGGGCAGCTCCTACAATGAGCAGTTCTTC.

The CDR3 spells CASSALRDTFLANYGYTF. CDR3 DNA sequence: TGTGCCAGCAGTGCACTCCGGGACACTTTTTTAGCTAACTATGGCTACACCTTC. The chain uses TRBV27 and TRBJ1-2; possibly TRBD1 for D (6 bases). CDR3 length: 18 amino acids. The germline V gene has CDR1 MNHEY and CDR2 SMNVEV (reference sequence). Between the trimmed V and J ends, which lost 5 bases and 0 bases, there was a span of 22 bases.

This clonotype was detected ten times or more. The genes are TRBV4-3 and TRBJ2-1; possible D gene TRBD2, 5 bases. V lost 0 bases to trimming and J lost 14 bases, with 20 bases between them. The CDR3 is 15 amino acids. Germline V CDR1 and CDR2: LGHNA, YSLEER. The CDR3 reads CASSQESLGEGHKFF. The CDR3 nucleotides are TGCGCCAGCAGCCAAGAGTCCCTTGGCGAGGGTCATAAGTTCTTC.

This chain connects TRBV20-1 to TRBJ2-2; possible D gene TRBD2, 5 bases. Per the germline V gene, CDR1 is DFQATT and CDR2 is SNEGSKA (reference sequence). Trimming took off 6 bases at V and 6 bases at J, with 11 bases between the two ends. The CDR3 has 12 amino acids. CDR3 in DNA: TGCAGTGCCTCTAGCTACGCCGGGGAGCTGTTTTTT. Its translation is CSASSYAGELFF.

Here the CDR3 reads CASRMEQGSYNEQFF. CDR3 sequence (DNA): TGTGCCAGCAGAATGGAACAGGGGAGCTACAATGAGCAGTTCTTC. The chain is built from TRBV11-3 and TRBJ2-1, with 7 bases fitting TRBD1. Germline CDR1 and CDR2: SGHNT and YENEEA. V shed 6 bases and J 3 bases; nucleotides not matched to a gene: 8. The CDR3 consists of 15 residues.

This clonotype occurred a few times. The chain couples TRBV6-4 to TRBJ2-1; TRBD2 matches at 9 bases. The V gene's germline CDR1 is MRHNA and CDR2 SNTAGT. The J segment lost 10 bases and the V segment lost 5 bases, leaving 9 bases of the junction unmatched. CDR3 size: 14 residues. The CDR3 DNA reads TGTGCCAGCAGTCTTTTAGCGGGAGCTGAAGAGCAGTTCTTC. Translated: CASSLLAGAEEQFF.

The CDR3 nucleotides are TGTGCCAGCAGCCCCCCAAGCATGAGGAATGAGCAGTTCTTC. Translating gives CASSPPSMRNEQFF. The V and J genes are TRBV9 and TRBJ2-1; D is undetermined. Trimming removed 4 bases at V and 7 bases at J, with 15 bases between. Per the germline V gene, CDR1 is SGDLS and CDR2 is YYNGEE. This CDR3 is built from 14 residues.

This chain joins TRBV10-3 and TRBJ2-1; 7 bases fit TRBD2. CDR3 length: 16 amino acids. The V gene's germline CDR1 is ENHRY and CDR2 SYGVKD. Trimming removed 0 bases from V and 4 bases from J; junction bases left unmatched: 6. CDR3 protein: CAISESGSGFYNEQFF. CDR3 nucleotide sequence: TGTGCCATCAGTGAGTCAGGTAGCGGGTTTTACAATGAGCAGTTCTTC.

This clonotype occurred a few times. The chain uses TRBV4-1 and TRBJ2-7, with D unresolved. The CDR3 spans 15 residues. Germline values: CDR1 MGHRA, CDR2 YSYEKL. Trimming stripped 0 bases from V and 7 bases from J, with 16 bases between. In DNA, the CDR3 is TGCGCCAGCAGCCAAGATGCGGAGCCCTACAATGAGCAGTACTTC. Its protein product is CASSQDAEPYNEQYF.

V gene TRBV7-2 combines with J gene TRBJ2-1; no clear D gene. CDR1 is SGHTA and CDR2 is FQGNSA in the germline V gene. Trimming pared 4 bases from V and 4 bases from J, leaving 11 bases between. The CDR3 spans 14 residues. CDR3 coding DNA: TGTGCCAGCAGCTACCTGACATCTTACAATGAGCAGTTCTTC. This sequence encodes CASSYLTSYNEQFF.

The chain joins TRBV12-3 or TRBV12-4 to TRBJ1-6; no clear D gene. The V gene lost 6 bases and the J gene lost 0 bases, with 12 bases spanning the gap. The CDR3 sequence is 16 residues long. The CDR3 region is CASRPGLSSYNSPLHF. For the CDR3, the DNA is TGTGCCAGCAGACCCGGACTGAGCTCCTATAATTCACCCCTCCACTTT.

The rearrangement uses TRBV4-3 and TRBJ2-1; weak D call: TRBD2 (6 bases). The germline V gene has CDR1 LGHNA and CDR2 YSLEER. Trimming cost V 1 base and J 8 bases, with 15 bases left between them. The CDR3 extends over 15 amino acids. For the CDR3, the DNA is TGCGCCAGCAGCCAAGCACCGGACGGGGGAGATGAGCAGTTCTTC. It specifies CASSQAPDGGDEQFF.

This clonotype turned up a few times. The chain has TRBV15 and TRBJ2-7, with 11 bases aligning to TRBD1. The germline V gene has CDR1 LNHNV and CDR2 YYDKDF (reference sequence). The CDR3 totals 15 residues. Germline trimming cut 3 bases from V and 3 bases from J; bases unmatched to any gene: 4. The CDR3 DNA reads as TGTGCCACCAGCAGCAAAGGGACAGGGGGCTACGAGCAGTACTTC. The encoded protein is CATSSKGTGGYEQYF.

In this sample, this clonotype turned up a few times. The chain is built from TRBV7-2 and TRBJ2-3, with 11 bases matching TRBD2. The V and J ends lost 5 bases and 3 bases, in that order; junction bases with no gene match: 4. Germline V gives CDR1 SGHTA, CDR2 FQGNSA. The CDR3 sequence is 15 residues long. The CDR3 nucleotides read TGTGCCAGCAGCATCACTAGCGGGGGAACAGATACGCAGTATTTT. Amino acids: CASSITSGGTDTQYF.

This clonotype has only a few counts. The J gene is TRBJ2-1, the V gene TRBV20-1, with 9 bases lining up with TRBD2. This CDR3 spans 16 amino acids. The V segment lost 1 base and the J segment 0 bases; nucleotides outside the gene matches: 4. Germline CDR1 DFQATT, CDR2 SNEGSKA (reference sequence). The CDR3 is CSARGGLAFSYNEQFF. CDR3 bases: TGCAGTGCTAGAGGCGGACTAGCGTTCTCCTACAATGAGCAGTTCTTC.

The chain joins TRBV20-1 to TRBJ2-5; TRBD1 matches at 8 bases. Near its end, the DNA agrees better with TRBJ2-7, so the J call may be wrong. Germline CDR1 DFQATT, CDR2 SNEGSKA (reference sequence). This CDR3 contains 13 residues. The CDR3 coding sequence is TGCAGTGCTAATTCGGACAGGGCCTACGAGCAGTACTTC. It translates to CSANSDRAYEQYF.

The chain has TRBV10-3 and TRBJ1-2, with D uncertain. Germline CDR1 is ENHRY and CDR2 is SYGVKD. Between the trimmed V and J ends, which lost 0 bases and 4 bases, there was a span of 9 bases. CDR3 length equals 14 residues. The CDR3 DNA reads TGTGCCATCAGTGAGTCGGTCGATTTCTATGGCTACACCTTC. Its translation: CAISESVDFYGYTF.

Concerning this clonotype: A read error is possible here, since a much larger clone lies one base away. The DNA of the CDR3 is TGTGCCAGCAGCCTGGGACTAGCGAGAGATACGCAGTATTTT. Its translation is CASSLGLARDTQYF. The chain recombines TRBV7-3 with TRBJ2-3; TRBD2 agrees at 10 bases. Germline V lookup: CDR1 SGHTA, CDR2 FQGTGA. This CDR3 comprises 14 residues. V gave up 5 bases and J gave up 5 bases; unmatched junction bases: 4.

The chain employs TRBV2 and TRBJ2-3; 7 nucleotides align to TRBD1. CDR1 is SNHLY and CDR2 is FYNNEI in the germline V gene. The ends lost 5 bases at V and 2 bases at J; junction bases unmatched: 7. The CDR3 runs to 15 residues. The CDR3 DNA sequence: TGTGCCAGCAGTTCCATGACAGGGTCCACAGATACGCAGTATTTT. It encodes CASSSMTGSTDTQYF.

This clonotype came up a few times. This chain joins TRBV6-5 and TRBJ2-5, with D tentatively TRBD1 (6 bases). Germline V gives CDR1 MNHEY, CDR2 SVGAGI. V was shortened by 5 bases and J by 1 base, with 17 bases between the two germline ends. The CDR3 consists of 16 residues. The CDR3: CASSPRQASLQETQYF. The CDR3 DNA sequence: TGTGCCAGCAGTCCTCGACAGGCTTCCCTCCAAGAGACCCAGTACTTC.

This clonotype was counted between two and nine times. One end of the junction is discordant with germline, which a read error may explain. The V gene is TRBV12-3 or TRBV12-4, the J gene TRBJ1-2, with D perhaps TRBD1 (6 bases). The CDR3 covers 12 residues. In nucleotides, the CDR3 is TGTGCCAGTAGTTTACTACAGGGAGGCTACACCTTC. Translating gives CASSLLQGGYTF.

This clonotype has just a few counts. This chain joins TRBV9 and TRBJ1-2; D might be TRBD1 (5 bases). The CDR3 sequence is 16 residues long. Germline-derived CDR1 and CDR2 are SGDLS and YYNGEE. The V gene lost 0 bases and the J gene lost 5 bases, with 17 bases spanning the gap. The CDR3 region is CASSVGRDRMDYGYTF. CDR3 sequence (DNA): TGTGCCAGCAGCGTAGGTCGGGACCGCATGGATTATGGCTACACCTTC.

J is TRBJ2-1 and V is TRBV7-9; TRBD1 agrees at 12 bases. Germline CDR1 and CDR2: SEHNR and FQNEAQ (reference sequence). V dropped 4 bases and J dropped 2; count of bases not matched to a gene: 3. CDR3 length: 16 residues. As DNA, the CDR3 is TGTGCCAGCAGCTCGGGACAGGGGGCCCCCTACAATGAGCAGTTCTTC. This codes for CASSSGQGAPYNEQFF.

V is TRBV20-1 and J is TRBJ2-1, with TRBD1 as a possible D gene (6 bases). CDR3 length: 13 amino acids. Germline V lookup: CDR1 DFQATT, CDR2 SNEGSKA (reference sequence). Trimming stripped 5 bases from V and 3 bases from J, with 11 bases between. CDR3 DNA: TGCAGTGCTCTGGACAGAAACTACAATGAGCAGTTCTTC. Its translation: CSALDRNYNEQFF.

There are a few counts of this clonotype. As DNA, the CDR3 is TGTGCCAGCAAAGCCACCGGGACTCCCTACAATGAGCAGTTCTTC. As protein: CASKATGTPYNEQFF. The chain has TRBV6-2 or TRBV6-3 and TRBJ2-1; possible D gene TRBD2, 6 bases. V lost 7 bases and J 2 bases, leaving 15 bases between the germline ends. This CDR3 has 15 residues. Germline V gene lookup returns CDR1 MNHEY and CDR2 SVGEGT.

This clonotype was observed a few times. In DNA form, the CDR3 reads TGTGCCAGCAGGAGCACACAGGGGAGTTATGGCTACACCTTC. Its protein product is CASRSTQGSYGYTF. This rearrangement joins TRBV12-3 or TRBV12-4 to TRBJ1-2; 7 nucleotides align to TRBD1. J gave up 5 bases and V 6 bases, and 9 bases lay outside the gene matches. The CDR3 totals 14 residues.

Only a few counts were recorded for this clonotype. The DNA for the CDR3 is TGCAGCGTCTCCAGGGTTAGGGAGACCCAGTACTTC. This codes for CSVSRVRETQYF. The chain recombines TRBV29-1 with TRBJ2-5; TRBD1 is a possible D gene (5 bases). V was shortened by 6 bases and J by 5 bases, with 13 bases between the two germline ends. Germline assignment: CDR1 SQVTM and CDR2 ANQGSEA. CDR3 size: 12 residues.

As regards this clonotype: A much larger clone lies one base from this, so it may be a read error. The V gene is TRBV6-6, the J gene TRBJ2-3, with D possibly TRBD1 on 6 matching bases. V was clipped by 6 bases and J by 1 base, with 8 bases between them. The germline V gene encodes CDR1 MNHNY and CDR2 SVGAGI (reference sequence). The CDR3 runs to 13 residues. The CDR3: CASRHRGTDTQYF. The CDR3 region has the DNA TGTGCCAGCAGACACAGGGGCACAGATACGCAGTATTTT.